The count of the clone carrying this TCR beta chain is one. Germline-derived CDR1 and CDR2 are KGHSH and LQKENI. J was trimmed by 10 bases and V by 3 bases; bases with no gene match: 7. The CDR3 spans 14 residues. This sample is part of a study of cytomegalovirus exposure and HLA in healthy donors. PCR employed 60 Vbeta and 13 Jbeta primers. Sequencing was performed with immunoSEQ multiplex PCR; in TCRdb, only in-frame clones are kept and a portion is missing. The sample has roughly 100,000 clones; approximately 83% are singletons. Specimen: PBMCs. The chain recombines TRBV18 with TRBJ1-4; TRBD1 agrees at 8 bases. The clonotype comes from a man aged 18 to 29 in good health and CMV-seronegative. CDR3 loop: CASSPDRGVGKLFF. CDR3 DNA sequence: TGTGCCAGCTCACCCGACAGGGGAGTCGGAAAACTGTTTTTT.